The TCR beta chain under discussion was sequenced for a study of blood T cell repertoires in COVID-19. Looked up from germline, CDR1 is SGHRS and CDR2 is YFSETQ. V was pared by 0 bases and J by 5 bases, with 3 bases of the junction left unmatched. This CDR3 has 15 residues. The method was immunoSEQ multiplex PCR; TCRdb's version includes in-frame clones alone and lacks a portion of them. This sample has some 200,000 clones, with more than 70% found just once. The gene calls are TRBV5-1 and TRBJ2-3; 10 bases line up with TRBD2. Sample: peripheral blood. The receptor comes from a man aged 45-60 years with COVID-19, enrolled during active disease. The CDR3 spells CASSLVLAGGDTQYF. CDR3 bases: TGCGCCAGCAGCTTGGTATTAGCGGGGGGAGATACGCAGTATTTT.